This TCR beta chain originates from a study of neurological immune-mediated disorders. CDR1 is DFQATT and CDR2 is SNEGSKA in the germline V gene (reference sequence). Trimming took off 0 bases at V and 9 bases at J, with 9 bases between the two ends. This CDR3 has 12 amino acids. This clonotype rates as medium-sized. TCRdb re-called the 5' RACE reads with MiXCR, one entry per CDR3 protein. The sample has roughly 16,000 distinct CDR3 sequences; about 14% are singletons. This receptor was taken from a man in his sixties with HTLV-1-associated myelopathy (HAM/TSP). The sample was PBMCs. The V gene is TRBV20-1, the J gene TRBJ2-1, with D possibly being TRBD1 (5 bases). The CDR3 sequence: CSARDSGSEQFF. In DNA, the CDR3 is TGCAGTGCTAGAGATTCAGGGTCTGAGCAGTTCTTC.